This entry lists 5 T cell receptor beta chains sequenced from one sample in a study of blood T cell repertoires in COVID-19. The data were produced by immunoSEQ multiplex PCR, yet TCRdb's version contains in-frame clones alone and is incomplete. The sample lists 450,000 or so clones; approximately 89% were seen once. Sequenced input: peripheral blood. These receptors were collected from a man aged 18 to 30 with COVID-19, enrolled during active disease.

CDR3 coding DNA: TGCAGTGCTAGTGGGGAGTACGAGCAGTACTTC. Protein: CSASGEYEQYF. The chain recombines TRBV20-1 with TRBJ2-7; D possibly corresponds to TRBD2 (5 bases). This CDR3 is 11 amino acids long. From germline, CDR1 is DFQATT and CDR2 SNEGSKA (reference sequence). With 3 bases removed from V and 4 bases from J, the gap between germline ends came to 7 bases.

This sequence joins TRBV13 and TRBJ2-7, with TRBD1 as a possible D gene (5 bases). Germline V CDR1 and CDR2: PRHDT, FYEKMQ (reference sequence). With 0 bases removed from V and 2 bases from J, the gap between germline ends came to 8 bases. The CDR3 contains 14 residues. For the CDR3, the DNA is TGTGCCAGCAGCTTAGGGGACAACACCTACGAGCAGTACTTC. Amino acids: CASSLGDNTYEQYF.

This clone was seen once. In DNA, the CDR3 is TGTGCCAGCAGCCCCGGACTAGCGGGAGGGAACAATGAGCAGTTCTTC. Its protein product is CASSPGLAGGNNEQFF. This rearrangement joins TRBV3-1 (or the pseudogene TRBV3-2) to TRBJ2-1, with 15 bases that match TRBD2. Germline V gene sequence: CDR1 LGHDT, CDR2 YNNKEL (reference sequence). This CDR3 has 16 amino acids. With V trimmed by 4 bases and J by 5 bases, 3 bases remained unmatched.

The chain is built from TRBV7-9 and TRBJ1-1; TRBD1 matches 7 bases. V gave up 4 bases and J gave up 3 bases; unmatched junction bases: 5. Per the germline V gene, CDR1 is SEHNR and CDR2 is FQNEAQ (reference sequence). This CDR3 has 14 amino acids. The CDR3: CASSSWTGDTEAFF. The CDR3, as DNA: TGTGCCAGCAGCTCCTGGACAGGAGACACTGAAGCTTTCTTT.

V gene TRBV30 combines with J gene TRBJ2-7; D unresolved. The CDR3 totals 11 residues. Germline V gene data show CDR1 as GTSNPN and CDR2 as SVGIG (reference sequence). V gave up 1 base and J gave up 3 bases, with 4 bases separating them. CDR3 DNA sequence: TGTGCCTGGAGTGCCTACTACGAGCAGTACTTC. It translates to CAWSAYYEQYF.